This T cell receptor beta chain emerged from a study of blood T cell repertoires in COVID-19 (TCRdb year 2020). Context from the whole study: Collaborator samples came from the United States, Italy and Spain and covered acute and convalescent phases of COVID-19. The prospective study material was composed of cDNA or gDNA derived from T cells, B-cell-depleted T cells, or PBMCs. The dataset comprised deeply sampled blood TCRbeta repertoires from subjects exposed to, actively infected with, or recovered from COVID-19. The repertoires were released in a freely available public database meant as a resource for research on the immune response to SARS-CoV-2. Samples came from the ongoing ImmuneRACE study (first 160 participants) plus 1,254 subjects from 6 global collaborators. The sample metadata nearly always contained a de-identified subject ID, COVID-19 status, age in years and sex. HLA class I and class II types, where available, came from metadata supplied by the sample provider rather than from assay-based typing. General conclusions and limits of the study: How much clinical and demographic metadata was included differed by source and by participant, and the metadata was provided uncurated.

This clone was picked up one time. It has no known antigen specificity. No base qualities exist here, and no much larger clone lies one base off it. TCRbeta CDR3 regions were amplified from genomic DNA by means of the immunoSEQ Assay, a bias-controlled multiplex PCR. Per the original workflow: Within the assay, amplification of reference gene primers was used to estimate how many nucleated cells each sample contained. To quantify the absolute abundance of each unique TCRbeta CDR3 rearrangement, sequence reads were collapsed and filtered. Productive Simpson clonality was computed per sample as the square root of Simpson's diversity index over productive rearrangements. In TCRdb, the immuneACCESS table is reduced to in-frame sequences with V and J assigned. These tables do not hold every clone; where another copy was compared, an unresolved V gene accounts for under half, and the others remain unexplained. D and trimming were read from the DNA, whereas the V and J calls and clone size are those reported in that table. The sample table holds a few hundred thousand clones, of which around 89% were seen once. The biggest ten clones account for 6% to 6.5% of the sample.

Clipping removes 6 bases from V and 2 bases from J, with 6 as the unmatched junction base count. Taken from cysteine to phenylalanine, the CDR3 has 15 residues. Left in the record is the CDR3 DNA by itself, 45 bases read in frame from the first base. In the germline V gene (reference sequence), CDR1 corresponds to LNHDA and CDR2 to SQIVND. At one collaborating source in Seattle, patients were enrolled during active infection and were followed longitudinally through the course of disease. Whole blood was collected in K2EDTA tubes by collaborating institutions according to the institutions' own protocols. For TCRbeta analysis, collaborators shipped samples in one of three forms: frozen whole blood, isolated PBMCs, or DNA extracted from either of those sample types.

The rearrangement joined TRBV19 to TRBJ2-1, with TRBD2 identical over 8 junction bases. The TCR sequence derives from a woman between 25 and 40 years old with COVID-19, enrolled during active disease. The sequencing sample was made of peripheral blood. The nucleotide sequence reads TGTGCCAGTAGCCGGGGGGGAGGGCCCTACAATGAGCAGTTCTTC. Protein translation: CASSRGGGPYNEQFF.